These 14 T cell receptor beta chains were sequenced from one sample in a study of OX40 agonist ivuxolimab in advanced cancers. The method was immunoSEQ multiplex PCR; TCRdb's version includes in-frame clones alone and lacks a portion of them. The sample shows approximately 72,000 clones, around 84% of them seen only once. Sequencing used CD4+ or CD8+ T cells sorted from blood, obtained in a trial of the OX40 agonist ivuxolimab. The receptors were sampled from an adult with an advanced solid tumor such as melanoma, head and neck, liver or kidney cancer.

The chain employs TRBV7-2 and TRBJ1-4; TRBD1 might be the D (6 bases). The CDR3 has 16 amino acids. V lost 1 base to trimming and J lost 3 bases, with 12 bases between them. Germline V lookup: CDR1 SGHTA, CDR2 FQGNSA. DNA of the CDR3: TGTGCCAGCAGCTTAGTAATGGGGGGCCCTAATGAAAAACTGTTTTTT. Residues: CASSLVMGGPNEKLFF. Looking up the rest from reference TRBV7-2 and TRBJ1-4 gives the full variable domain: GAGVSQSPSNKVTEKGKDVELRCDPISGHTALYWYRQSLGQGLEFLIYFQGNSAPDKSGLPSDRFSAERTGGSVSTLTIQRTQQEDSAVYLCASSLVMGGPNEKLFFGSGTQLSVL.

The V call is TRBV6-6, the J call TRBJ2-7; 7 bases align to TRBD1. The V gene's germline CDR1 is MNHNY and CDR2 SVGAGI (reference sequence). The V gene end was trimmed by 5 bases and the J gene end by 4 bases; junction bases not matched to a gene: 8. This CDR3 is 14 amino acids long. CDR3 DNA sequence: TGTGCCAGCAGTCGCATGAGGGGGCCTTACGAGCAGTACTTC. Amino acids: CASSRMRGPYEQYF.

This chain links TRBV18 with TRBJ1-5; D might be TRBD1 (5 bases). The CDR3 is 13 amino acids. The V end lost 8 bases, the J end lost 7 bases, and 15 bases lay between the germline ends. From germline, CDR1 is KGHSH and CDR2 LQKENI. The CDR3 nucleotides are TGTGCCAGCCAGGACATCGTTGGACAGCCCCAGCATTTT. As protein: CASQDIVGQPQHF.

Notes on this clone: Other DNA sequences of this sample code for an identical CDR3. Here the CDR3 DNA reads TGTGCCAGCAGGTCAGACCCGGAGGGTGAAAAACTGTTTTTT. Protein sequence: CASRSDPEGEKLFF. The rearrangement joins TRBV7-8 to TRBJ1-4; no clear D gene. CDR1 and CDR2 (germline): SGHVS, FQNEAQ. This CDR3 spans 14 amino acids. V lost 6 bases and J lost 7, with 15 bases in between.

The rearrangement joins TRBV7-2 to TRBJ1-2, with D maybe TRBD1 (6 bases). The CDR3 is 14 residues long. The germline V and J ends were trimmed by 4 bases and 4 bases, with 13 bases remaining between them. Germline V gene sequence: CDR1 SGHTA, CDR2 FQGNSA. CDR3 sequence reads: CASSYSRGGYGYTF. The CDR3 region has the DNA TGTGCCAGCAGCTACTCCAGGGGAGGCTATGGCTACACCTTC. Using reference TRBV7-2 and TRBJ1-2 for the parts outside the CDR3, the full variable domain is GAGVSQSPSNKVTEKGKDVELRCDPISGHTALYWYRQSLGQGLEFLIYFQGNSAPDKSGLPSDRFSAERTGGSVSTLTIQRTQQEDSAVYLCASSYSRGGYGYTFGSGTRLTVV.

The chain has TRBV19 and TRBJ2-1, with D unclear. Per the germline V gene, CDR1 is LNHDA and CDR2 is SQIVND (reference sequence). Trimming stripped 5 bases from V and 4 bases from J, with 15 bases between. The CDR3 has 15 amino acids. The CDR3: CASSAFRPFYNEQFF. DNA of the CDR3: TGTGCCAGTAGTGCATTTAGGCCTTTTTACAATGAGCAGTTCTTC.

The chain has TRBV5-6 and TRBJ2-5; D gene unclear. The germline V gene has CDR1 SGHDT and CDR2 YYEEEE. Trimming cost V 7 bases and J 3 bases, with 16 bases left between them. The CDR3 loop spans 14 amino acids. CDR3 loop: CASYRLRVEETQYF. The DNA for the CDR3 is TGTGCCAGCTACCGCCTACGGGTTGAAGAGACCCAGTACTTC.

The count of this clone is one. CDR3 amino acids: CASSLPLTVADTQYF. The CDR3 DNA follows: TGCGCCAGCAGCTTGCCCCTGACAGTGGCAGATACGCAGTATTTT. The chain has TRBV5-1 and TRBJ2-3; D is perhaps TRBD1 (5 bases). Germline values: CDR1 SGHRS, CDR2 YFSETQ. The V end lost 1 base, the J end lost 4 bases, and 13 bases lay between the germline ends. This CDR3 is built from 15 residues.

This chain joins TRBV6-1 and TRBJ2-7; 9 nucleotides match TRBD1. From germline, CDR1 is MNHNS and CDR2 SASEGT. V lost 6 bases to trimming and J lost 8 bases; unmatched junction nucleotides: 8. CDR3 size: 13 residues. CDR3 loop: CASSPLGQGKQYF. The CDR3 DNA sequence: TGTGCCAGCAGCCCATTAGGACAGGGGAAGCAGTACTTC.

This chain connects TRBV7-2 to TRBJ1-1; maybe TRBD1 (5 bases). The CDR3 is made up of 12 amino acids. Germline V gene lookup returns CDR1 SGHTA and CDR2 FQGNSA. Trimming pared 5 bases from V and 8 bases from J, leaving 12 bases between. The DNA for the CDR3 is TGTGCCAGCAGCCGAGGGAGGGACGAAGCTTTCTTT. As protein: CASSRGRDEAFF.

The rearrangement joins TRBV29-1 to TRBJ2-7; D remains unclear. CDR3 length: 12 amino acids. The germline V gene has CDR1 SQVTM and CDR2 ANQGSEA. V was cut by 4 bases and J by 3 bases, with 10 bases left in between. The CDR3 protein is CSVGTSLYEQYF. DNA for the CDR3: TGCAGCGTTGGCACTTCCCTCTACGAGCAGTACTTC.

V is TRBV7-2 and J is TRBJ2-1; 13 nucleotides agree with TRBD2. The CDR3 consists of 15 residues. The V gene end was trimmed by 6 bases and the J gene end by 7 bases; junction bases not matched to a gene: 6. Germline CDR1 reads SGHTA; CDR2 reads FQGNSA. The CDR3 nucleotides read TGTGCCAGCAGGCCAACTAGCGGGGGGGCGAATGAGCAGTTCTTC. It is translated as CASRPTSGGANEQFF.

By sample fraction, this clone is medium-sized. The CDR3 bases are TGCGCCAGCAGCTTGGATGGACAGGGGAACCGCGAGCAGTACTTC. It codes for CASSLDGQGNREQYF. V is TRBV5-1 and J is TRBJ2-7; 9 bases align to TRBD1. Germline CDR1 and CDR2: SGHRS and YFSETQ. The length of the CDR3 is 15 residues. The junction had 7 bases not matched to a gene; V was cut back by 0 bases and J by 6 bases.

This clone occurred once. The chain carries TRBV5-1 and TRBJ2-2; TRBD1 agrees at 7 bases. The CDR3 is made up of 18 amino acids. Germline lookup yields CDR1 SGHRS and CDR2 YFSETQ. The J segment lost 6 bases and the V segment lost 5 bases, leaving 19 bases of the junction unmatched. This CDR3 reads CASSGVTGDSFAAGELFF. DNA of the CDR3: TGCGCCAGCAGTGGGGTCACAGGGGATTCATTCGCCGCCGGGGAGCTGTTTTTT.